This TCR beta chain was observed in a study of breast tumors, draining lymph nodes, adjacent tissues listed by TCRdb under 2016. With regard to the full study: Breast cancer patients provided tumor, adjacent nontumor tissue and axillary lymph nodes, and the study compared the TCR beta repertoires across these three sources. In human breast cancer, the study set out to assess how tumor, surrounding tissue and draining lymph node repertoires relate to one another and whether T cells might be exchanged between them. Study-wide conclusions, independent of this receptor: The data were considered consistent with most tumor T cells being derived from the lymph node and subsequently expanding within tumor tissue. The study presented the conclusion that tumor T cells originate in lymph nodes as consistent with a hypothesis, not as something directly demonstrated. In luminal-like breast cancer, tumor and nontumor tissue repertoires resembled each other significantly more than in basal-like breast cancer. Tumor T-cell repertoires showed less diversity than lymph node repertoires and more diversity than nontumor tissue repertoires, and tumor T-cell repertoires showed preferential V and J gene usage.

This clonotype has at least ten counts. This receptor's antigen is unknown. There are no base qualities to consult, and no much larger clone falls within one base. TCRdb lists the instrument as Illumina HiSeq 2000. Multiplex PCR amplification was used to build the TCR beta chain libraries. High-throughput sequencing was used to analyze the amplified TCR beta chain products. Using fastp trimming at Q25 and MiXCR clonotype assembly, TCRdb reanalyzed the public sequencing data and kept in-frame beta chains. Under each unique CDR3 protein, matching rows form one entry showing the most common genes and DNA. This sample lists approximately 180,000 distinct CDR3 sequences; roughly a third were detected once. The ten largest clones represent 3% to 4.5% of the sample. Lymph node samples were obtained from the axillary draining lymph nodes of breast cancer patients. Trimming takes 1 base from V and 8 bases from J, and the germline ends sit 6 bases apart. Taken from cysteine to phenylalanine, the CDR3 has 12 residues. The entry retains the CDR3 DNA only, 36 bases that are in frame from base 1. CDR1 and CDR2 were assigned from the germline V gene as SGHDN and FVKESK.

The chain is encoded by TRBV14 joined to TRBJ2-1; confidence is insufficient to name the D gene. This receptor was identified in a female donor with breast cancer. Some clones in this sample may be carry-over from other donors' samples. The sample comprised axillary lymph node tissue. CDR3 loop: CASSQGQYEQFF. The bases read TGTGCCAGCAGCCAAGGTCAGTATGAGCAGTTCTTC.